The 8 T cell receptor beta chains presented below share a single source sample, sequenced in a study of OX40 agonist ivuxolimab in advanced cancers. Libraries were constructed by the immunoSEQ multiplex PCR assay. TCRdb mirrors the immuneACCESS table, restricted to in-frame sequences. Some clones are absent from its copies; in checked studies, under half trace to an unresolved V gene, and the reason for the others is unknown. For this sample the table gives 95,000 to 100,000 clones, of which about 84% were detected only once. Under 7% of the sample belongs to the ten largest clones. The starting material was CD4+ or CD8+ T cells sorted from blood, obtained in a trial of the OX40 agonist ivuxolimab. These receptors originate from an adult with an advanced solid tumor such as melanoma, head and neck, liver or kidney cancer.

V is TRBV15 and J is TRBJ2-7, with D perhaps matching TRBD2 (5 bases). The V gene's germline CDR1 is LNHNV and CDR2 YYDKDF (reference sequence). The ends were cut back, 5 bases at V and 4 bases at J, with 18 bases in the middle. The CDR3 is 15 amino acids. This CDR3 reads CATSEKAVGPYEQYF. The CDR3 DNA is TGTGCCACCAGCGAGAAAGCGGTAGGTCCATACGAGCAGTACTTC.

This sequence joins TRBV9 and TRBJ1-1; weak D call: TRBD1 (6 bases). Germline loops: CDR1 SGDLS, CDR2 YYNGEE. V dropped 4 bases and J dropped 0 bases, with 13 bases sitting between them. The CDR3 contains 15 residues. This CDR3 reads CASSRAGGLNTEAFF. For the CDR3, the DNA is TGTGCCAGCAGCCGGGCGGGGGGGCTGAACACTGAAGCTTTCTTT.

The chain carries TRBV6-1 and TRBJ1-2; TRBD1 might be the D (6 bases). The CDR3 has 13 amino acids. V lost 2 bases and J 6 bases, leaving 10 bases between the germline ends. Per the germline V gene, CDR1 is MNHNS and CDR2 is SASEGT. This CDR3 is CASSEQGSHGYTF. CDR3 nucleotides: TGTGCCAGCAGTGAACAGGGGAGCCATGGCTACACCTTC.

The V and J genes are TRBV12-5 and TRBJ2-2, with no clear D. Germline-derived CDR1 and CDR2 are LGHNT and FRNRAP. This CDR3 has 15 residues. Trimming took off 5 bases at V and 1 base at J, with 11 bases between the two ends. CDR3 sequence reads: CASGPQAGNTGELFF. The CDR3 DNA follows: TGTGCTAGTGGTCCCCAAGCAGGGAACACCGGGGAGCTGTTTTTT.

The chain carries TRBV4-1 and TRBJ2-1, with 16 bases identical to TRBD2. Germline CDR1 MGHRA, CDR2 YSYEKL. This CDR3 is 21 amino acids long. V gave up 1 base and J gave up 4 bases; unmatched junction bases: 13. This chain's CDR3 is CASSQGAIGTSGRAIYNEQFF. CDR3 in DNA: TGCGCCAGCAGCCAAGGGGCCATAGGGACTAGCGGGAGGGCCATTTACAATGAGCAGTTCTTC.

The chain joins TRBV21-1 to TRBJ1-2; TRBD1 is taken as the D call from the table, unchecked against the DNA. TRBV21-1 is shown as a pseudogene. The CDR3 is 16 residues long. CDR3 DNA sequence: TGTGCCAGCGGGGGAACAGGGCGAAATCGGAGCTATGGCTACACCTTC. Encoded protein: CASGGTGRNRSYGYTF.

This CDR3 is CASSIGSVSYNEQFF. The CDR3 bases are TGTGCCAGTAGTATAGGAAGCGTCTCCTACAATGAGCAGTTCTTC. This chain uses TRBV19 with TRBJ2-1; D gene unclear. The CDR3 has 15 residues. The germline V gene has CDR1 LNHDA and CDR2 SQIVND (reference sequence). V shed 1 base and J shed 0 bases, with 7 bases lying between them.

The chain is built from TRBV2 and TRBJ1-4; D not resolved. The CDR3 runs to 15 residues. V was clipped by 6 bases and J by 5 bases, with 16 bases between them. CDR1 is SNHLY and CDR2 is FYNNEI in the germline V gene. The CDR3 DNA reads TGTGCCAGCAGCGCTAGCACCCTGAGAAATGAAAAACTGTTTTTT. This codes for CASSASTLRNEKLFF. Supplemented by reference TRBV2 and TRBJ1-4, the full variable domain reads EPEVTQTPSHQVTQMGQEVILRCVPISNHLYFYWYRQILGQKVEFLVSFYNNEISEKSEIFDDQFSVERPDGSNFTLKIRSTKLEDSAMYFCASSASTLRNEKLFFGSGTQLSVL.